This TCR beta chain was sequenced during a study of blood T cell repertoires in COVID-19. Looking at the study overall: PBMCs, B-cell-depleted T cells, or T cells provided the cDNA or gDNA that made up the material.

The study drew participants aged about 18 to 89 years from 20 to 30 US areas. Allocation to cohorts depended on clinical history reported by the participants. CDR3 size: 17 residues. V lost 3 bases and J 7 bases, leaving 24 bases between the germline ends. Germline V gene lookup returns CDR1 MDHEN and CDR2 SYDVKM. Original analysis: Estimation of nucleated cell counts was performed using reference gene primer amplification. Sequencing used immunoSEQ multiplex PCR; TCRdb keeps in-frame clones, though not all of them. Clone size and the V and J calls come from that table; the DNA yielded D and trimming. The data hold about 200,000 clones, with about 86% observed a single time.

The TCR sequence derives from a woman aged 45-65 years with acute COVID-19. Sample: PBMCs or T cells enriched from blood (not recorded which). This chain links TRBV28 with TRBJ1-2; TRBD1 might be the D (6 bases). This CDR3 reads CASSFVTKWTGGLGYTF. In DNA, the CDR3 is TGTGCCAGCAGTTTTGTCACTAAATGGACGGGGGGGCTTGGCTACACCTTC.